The T cell receptor beta chain described here comes from a study of T cells after posttransplantation cyclophosphamide. Points from the study as a whole: Skin or GI-infiltrating T cells shared few TRB sequences with blood.

The CDR3 has 14 residues. Germline lookup yields CDR1 MNHEY and CDR2 SMNVEV (reference sequence). With 6 bases removed from V and 2 bases from J, the gap between germline ends came to 11 bases. This clone turned up a few times. Its antigen is not identified. TCRdb's table, derived via immunoSEQ multiplex PCR, lists solely in-frame clones and lacks some. The data show about 22,000 clones, roughly two thirds seen once. This receptor was obtained from a woman aged 55-69 years in good health, CMV-negative, and a related stem cell transplant donor. The chain uses TRBV27 and TRBJ1-3; maybe TRBD1 (5 bases). The sequenced sample was memory CD4+ T cells sorted from PBMCs. The CDR3 reads CASRPSGPGNTIYF. The CDR3 nucleotides are TGTGCCAGCAGACCTTCAGGGCCTGGAAACACCATATATTTT.